This TCR beta chain emerged from a study of T cells in localized non-small cell lung cancer (dated by TCRdb to 2018 to 2020). About the study as a whole: T cell repertoires of 236 early-stage NSCLC patients were analyzed, with tumors being compared against uninvolved tumor-adjacent lungs. The cohort was made up of around 240 treatment-naive NSCLC patients whose localized lung tumors had been resected. Of the NSCLC patients, 120 to 150 were male and 107 were female, and the mean age was about 69 years. Broader findings and caveats from the paper: Uninvolved tumor-adjacent lung showed the highest T cell clonality, higher than tumor, which suggests more focused antigenic responses in the uninvolved tumor-adjacent lung. Of the top 100 tumor clones, a median of approximately 60 were detected in paired uninvolved adjacent lung; under 30 were also among that lung's top 100. Because multi-region tumor sequencing was not performed, intratumor heterogeneity could not be ruled out. Because of the exploratory design, TCR variables were selected using unadjusted p-values without false-discovery rate correction. Higher blood T cell density associated with longer overall survival, while higher adjacent-lung clonality associated with shorter survival.

Points on this clone: The clone's antigen remains unknown. No much larger clone exists at a distance of one base, and base qualities are not known.

Uninvolved adjacent lung was sampled at least 2 cm away from the tumor margin, and two independent pathologists confirmed that the tissue had no atypia. At diagnosis, tumor, uninvolved tumor-adjacent lung and peripheral blood were collected and then preserved as a mix of FFPE and fresh-frozen material. Sequences MDHEN (CDR1) and SYDVKM (CDR2) are obtained from the germline V gene. The V end loses 4 bases and the J end loses 1 base, and a stretch of 14 bases separates them. CDR3 length: 16 amino acids, cysteine to phenylalanine. Solely the CDR3 DNA is kept, with 48 bases framed from the first base. TCR beta CDR3 regions were sequenced from DNA using the immunoSEQ Assay. From the authors' description of their analysis: To compute T cell density, TCR beta template counts were normalized to usable DNA, which was estimated by amplifying housekeeping genes. Richness was estimated with the preseqR package, extrapolating to 400,000 templates for PBMC samples and 120,000 templates for tissue samples. Clonality was defined by subtracting Pielou's evenness from one. Tissue-enriched TCRs were identified through differential abundance testing performed on productive amino-acid clonotypes, with a minimum total count of 5 and an alpha of 0.1. The Jaccard Index and the Morisita Overlap Index were used to measure how much the repertoires overlapped between compartments. GLIPH clustered TCR beta CDR3s with public tetramer-defined viral CDR3s; viral motifs required at least three viral sequences plus V-gene enrichment. The immuneACCESS repertoire file appears here via TCRdb, limited to in-frame rearrangements. These files lack a portion of the clones; in checked studies, under half of the deficit traces to unresolved V genes, and the cause of the others is not known. V and J calls and clone size are those listed in that table; D and trimming were worked out from the DNA. The sample data list about 6,300 clones, and 15% of these were observed just once. The leading ten clones occupy 4% to 5.5% of the sample.

The sample consisted of normal lung tissue next to the tumor, taken before any cancer treatment. The sequence is built from TRBV28 and TRBJ2-1; a tentative D match to TRBD2 spans 6 bases. The TCR comes from a male donor at least 60 years old with stage II squamous cell lung carcinoma. The bases are TGTGCCAGCAGTTCTGGAGGGAGCGGTTCCTACAATGAGCAGTTCTTC. It codes for CASSSGGSGSYNEQFF.